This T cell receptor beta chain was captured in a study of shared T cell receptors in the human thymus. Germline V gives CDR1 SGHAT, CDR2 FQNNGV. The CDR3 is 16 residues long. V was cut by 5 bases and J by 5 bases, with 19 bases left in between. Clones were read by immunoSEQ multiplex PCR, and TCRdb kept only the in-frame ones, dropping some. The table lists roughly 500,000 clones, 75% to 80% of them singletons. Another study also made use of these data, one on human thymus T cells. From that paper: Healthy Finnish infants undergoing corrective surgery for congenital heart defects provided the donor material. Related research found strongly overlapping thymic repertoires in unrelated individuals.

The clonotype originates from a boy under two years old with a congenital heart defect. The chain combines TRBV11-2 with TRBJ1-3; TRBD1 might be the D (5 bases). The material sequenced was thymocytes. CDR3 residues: CASSPLPTRERNTIYF. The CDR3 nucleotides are TGTGCCAGCAGCCCCCTGCCCACCAGGGAAAGAAACACCATATATTTT.